This T cell receptor (beta chain) was sequenced during a study of read filtering for tumor transcriptome and immune sequencing. Study-level information: DNase treatment preceded whole-transcriptome library preparation.

Bone marrow was sampled from every patient at the time of active disease. The study, taken as a whole, reports: Correlation between methods rose after single-read clonotypes were removed.

Molecular barcoded adaptors covering alpha/delta and beta/gamma chains were used on approximately 400 ng RNA. Each CDR3 protein is one row after TCRdb ran MiXCR on the reads. The sample holds about 5,800 distinct CDR3 sequences, around 20% seen once. CDR3 length: 15 residues. Germline trimming cut 3 bases from V and 4 bases from J; bases unmatched to any gene: 8. The V gene's germline CDR1 is GTSNPN and CDR2 SVGIG (reference sequence). This clonotype was detected many times. Its antigen is unidentified. Sequenced input: a population of CD138-negative cells sorted from bone marrow. The sequence derives from a donor older than 35 with multiple myeloma. The chain is built from TRBV30 and TRBJ2-2, with 7 bases matching TRBD2. The DNA of the CDR3 is TGTGCCTGGAGAAGGTTGACGGGGGGCACCGGGGAGCTGTTTTTT. Encoded protein: CAWRRLTGGTGELFF.